Following are 10 T cell receptor beta chains from one sample sequenced in a study of identifying expanded T cells in peripheral blood. Assay: immunoSEQ multiplex PCR; the TCRdb copy retains only in-frame clones and omits some. The sample shows about 85,000 clones, about nine tenths of them seen only once. Material: blood. The receptors were sampled from a person between 18 and 70 years old in good health.

This chain uses TRBV5-1 with TRBJ2-5, with TRBD2 matching 14 bases. Germline V gene data show CDR1 as SGHRS and CDR2 as YFSETQ. Losses at the gene ends were 3 bases for V and 3 bases for J; bases not matched to a gene: 4. CDR3 length: 16 residues. CDR3 in amino acids: CASSWAGLAGEETQYF. In DNA form, the CDR3 reads TGCGCCAGCAGCTGGGCGGGACTAGCGGGGGAAGAGACCCAGTACTTC.

The genes are TRBV11-2 and TRBJ1-1, with a weak D call TRBD1 (5 bases). The germline gives CDR1 SGHAT, CDR2 FQNNGV. Trimming removed 5 bases from V and 7 bases from J, with 11 bases in between. This CDR3 region has 12 residues. Here the CDR3 reads CASSTGHFEAFF. DNA for the CDR3: TGTGCCAGCAGCACTGGACACTTTGAAGCTTTCTTT.

The chain has TRBV29-1 and TRBJ2-2; D is possibly TRBD1 (6 bases). Per germline, CDR1 SQVTM and CDR2 ANQGSEA. V was trimmed by 5 bases and J by 0 bases, leaving 10 bases between them. This CDR3 contains 14 residues. The CDR3 DNA is TGCAGCGTTCGGGACACAGCGAACACCGGGGAGCTGTTTTTT. Encoded protein: CSVRDTANTGELFF.

The V call is TRBV7-2, the J call TRBJ2-2; 7 bases map to TRBD2. Looked up from germline, CDR1 is SGHTA and CDR2 is FQGNSA. This CDR3 is 15 amino acids long. Losses at the gene ends were 5 bases for V and 6 bases for J; bases not matched to a gene: 9. The CDR3 DNA is TGTGCCAGCAGCCCCCGGGACTATGCCCCCGGGGAGCTGTTTTTT. Residues: CASSPRDYAPGELFF.

As DNA, the CDR3 is TGTGCCAGCAGTTCCGGGACTAGCGGGGGGCCCAGGAATGAGCAGTTCTTC. Amino acids: CASSSGTSGGPRNEQFF. V gene TRBV13 combines with J gene TRBJ2-1, with TRBD2 matching 15 bases. The ends lost 6 bases at V and 7 bases at J; junction bases unmatched: 10. In germline, CDR1 is PRHDT, CDR2 FYEKMQ (reference sequence). The CDR3 consists of 17 residues. Based on the CDR3 plus reference TRBV13 and TRBJ2-1, the full variable domain is AAGVIQSPRHLIKEKRETATLKCYPIPRHDTVYWYQQGPGQDPQFLISFYEKMQSDKGSIPDRFSAQQFSDYHSELNMSSLELGDSALYFCASSSGTSGGPRNEQFFGPGTRLTVL.

This chain links TRBV30 with TRBJ1-4; no clear D. This CDR3 spans 14 amino acids. Germline V CDR1 and CDR2: GTSNPN, SVGIG (reference sequence). Trimming removed 0 bases at V and 10 bases at J, with 15 bases between. The CDR3 region has the DNA TGTGCCTGGAGTGTACGGCCCGTGGAGGGAAAACTGTTTTTT. It yields the protein CAWSVRPVEGKLFF. The full variable domain, its missing parts supplied by reference TRBV30 and TRBJ1-4, is SQTIHQWPATLVQPVGSPLSLECTVEGTSNPNLYWYRQAAGRGLQLLFYSVGIGQISSEVPQNLSASRPQDRQFILSSKKLLLSDSGFYLCAWSVRPVEGKLFFGSGTQLSVL.

The chain employs TRBV18 and TRBJ2-6, with a possible D match to TRBD1 (5 bases). The CDR3 loop spans 16 amino acids. The germline V gene encodes CDR1 KGHSH and CDR2 LQKENI. With 4 bases removed from V and 2 bases from J, the gap between germline ends came to 12 bases. In DNA form, the CDR3 reads TGTGCCAGCTCACGAGTCCAGGGCGCTGGGGCCAACGTCCTGACTTTC. Protein sequence: CASSRVQGAGANVLTF.

V gene TRBV27 combines with J gene TRBJ2-6; D possibly corresponds to TRBD1 (6 bases). Germline lookup yields CDR1 MNHEY and CDR2 SMNVEV (reference sequence). The CDR3 runs 15 residues. V lost 5 bases to trimming and J lost 0 bases, with 8 bases between them. CDR3 sequence (DNA): TGTGCCAGCAGTACAGGGTTCTCTGGGGCCAACGTCCTGACTTTC. Residues: CASSTGFSGANVLTF. Based on the CDR3 plus reference TRBV27 and TRBJ2-6, the full variable domain is EAQVTQNPRYLITVTGKKLTVTCSQNMNHEYMSWYRQDPGLGLRQIYYSMNVEVTDKGDVPEGYKVSRKEKRNFPLILESPSPNQTSLYFCASSTGFSGANVLTFGAGSRLTVL.

V usage is TRBV9 and J usage is TRBJ1-1; D may be TRBD1 (5 bases). Deletions cut 0 bases from V and 8 bases from J, with 14 bases between. CDR3 size: 14 residues. Germline assignment: CDR1 SGDLS and CDR2 YYNGEE. Written as DNA, the CDR3 is TGTGCCAGCAGCGTAGATTGGGGAGGGACCGAAGCTTTCTTT. Translation gives CASSVDWGGTEAFF.

J is TRBJ2-2 and V is TRBV2, with TRBD1 as a possible D gene (5 bases). The V gene lost 6 bases and the J gene lost 5 bases, with 16 bases spanning the gap. Germline V gives CDR1 SNHLY, CDR2 FYNNEI. This CDR3 comprises 15 residues. Here the CDR3 DNA reads TGTGCCAGCAGAAGGGCAGGGTATAGAACCGGGGAGCTGTTTTTT. Translated: CASRRAGYRTGELFF.